The source of this T cell receptor (beta chain) is a study of T-cell memory formation after mild COVID-19. One entry per CDR3 protein, called by TCRdb with MiXCR from the 5' RACE reads. The sample has some 600,000 distinct CDR3 sequences, roughly 17% seen once. The CDR3 is made up of 16 amino acids. The V and J ends lost 5 bases and 3 bases, in that order; junction bases with no gene match: 13. From germline, CDR1 is SEHNR and CDR2 FQNEAQ (reference sequence). The clonotype comes from an adult woman who had mild COVID-19 (a few samples of this study predate the infection). Cell type and time point are not known. Sequencing input: PBMCs or a T cell subset sorted from them (not recorded which). The chain joins TRBV7-9 to TRBJ2-7; 7 bases agree with TRBD1. The CDR3 DNA follows: TGTGCCAGCAGCGCTAGGGGTGACAGGGCCGTCTACGAGCAGTACTTC. Its protein product is CASSARGDRAVYEQYF.